Presented here are 12 T cell receptor beta chains from one specimen sequenced in a study of shared clonotypes between healthy human individuals. Some clones are missing from TCRdb's copy, which holds only in-frame ones; the method was immunoSEQ multiplex PCR. The sample yields some 2,500,000 clones, 80% to 95% seen once. The sequencing input was naive CD4+ T cells from PBMCs. Documented subset: CD45RA+ positively selected. Receptors were obtained from a young man in good health. Some clones in this sample may be carry-over from other donors' samples.

The chain uses TRBV29-1 and TRBJ2-2; D might be TRBD1 (5 bases). The CDR3 contains 14 residues. Germline V gene lookup returns CDR1 SQVTM and CDR2 ANQGSEA. V was trimmed by 4 bases and J by 3 bases, leaving 12 bases between them. The CDR3 is CSVVRARDTGELFF. The CDR3 DNA reads TGCAGCGTTGTCAGGGCAAGGGACACCGGGGAGCTGTTTTTT.

The chain employs TRBV9 and TRBJ2-7, with D hard to call. V was pared by 4 bases and J by 0 bases, with 8 bases between. The CDR3 runs 13 residues. Germline-derived CDR1 and CDR2 are SGDLS and YYNGEE. CDR3 sequence reads: CASSKQDSYEQYF. DNA of the CDR3: TGTGCCAGCAGCAAACAAGACTCCTACGAGCAGTACTTC.

CDR3 nucleotide sequence: TGTGCCAGCAGTTCCCAGGACAGGGGTAACCTCGAGCAGTACTTC. Protein: CASSSQDRGNLEQYF. The gene calls are TRBV28 and TRBJ2-7, with 9 bases matching TRBD1. The CDR3 covers 15 residues. Germline CDR1 and CDR2: MDHEN and SYDVKM. With V trimmed by 4 bases and J by 6 bases, 10 bases remained unmatched.

The J gene is TRBJ2-7, the V gene TRBV5-1; the match to TRBD1 covers 9 bases. The CDR3 has 15 amino acids. The ends lost 2 bases at V and 3 bases at J; junction bases unmatched: 6. Per the germline V gene, CDR1 is SGHRS and CDR2 is YFSETQ. CDR3 sequence: CASSLLSGQGYEQYF. Written as DNA, the CDR3 is TGCGCCAGCAGCTTACTATCGGGACAGGGCTACGAGCAGTACTTC.

The chain recombines TRBV5-1 with TRBJ1-5; D is possibly TRBD1 (6 bases). Germline V lookup: CDR1 SGHRS, CDR2 YFSETQ. V dropped 6 bases and J dropped 9 bases, with 25 bases sitting between them. This CDR3 has 16 amino acids. In DNA form, the CDR3 reads TGCGCCAGCACGCCTGGGGGGGGCGAGGCCTCTCGGCCCCAGCATTTT. It codes for CASTPGGGEASRPQHF.

CDR3 loop: CATSREVGLYEQYF. As DNA, the CDR3 is TGTGCCACCAGCAGAGAGGTGGGGCTCTACGAGCAGTACTTC. The chain is built from TRBV15 and TRBJ2-7, with D possibly TRBD1 on 5 matching bases. The CDR3 extends over 14 amino acids. From germline, CDR1 is LNHNV and CDR2 YYDKDF (reference sequence). V lost 0 bases and J lost 3, with 9 bases in between.

The sample holds one count of this clone. V gene TRBV28 combines with J gene TRBJ2-7; D perhaps matches TRBD1 (7 bases). Germline loops: CDR1 MDHEN, CDR2 SYDVKM. The CDR3 runs 13 residues. The CDR3 coding sequence is TGTGCTAGCGGAGGGGGCGCCTCCTACGAGCAGTACTTC. Amino acids: CASGGGASYEQYF.

CDR3 nucleotides: TGTGCCAGCAGTCGAGGACTAGCGGGAGCTACAGATACGCAGTATTTT. Amino acid sequence: CASSRGLAGATDTQYF. The rearrangement links TRBV7-9 to TRBJ2-3; 13 nucleotides align to TRBD2. The germline V gene encodes CDR1 SEHNR and CDR2 FQNEAQ (reference sequence). Trimming cost V 6 bases and J 3 bases; bases outside gene matches: 6. The CDR3 extends over 16 amino acids. Full variable domain (missing parts from reference TRBV7-9 and TRBJ2-3): DTGVSQNPRHKITKRGQNVTFRCDPISEHNRLYWYRQTLGQGPEFLTYFQNEAQLEKSRLLSDRFSAERPKGSFSTLEIQRTEQGDSAMYLCASSRGLAGATDTQYFGPGTRLTVL.

V and J are TRBV10-3 and TRBJ1-1, with D possibly TRBD1 on 6 matching bases. From germline, CDR1 is ENHRY and CDR2 SYGVKD. Trimming pared 10 bases from V and 1 base from J, leaving 13 bases between. The CDR3 is 13 amino acids. The CDR3 loop is CATVDSENTEAFF. CDR3 DNA: TGTGCCACGGTGGACAGCGAGAACACTGAAGCTTTCTTT.

V and J are TRBV5-6 and TRBJ2-1; D is uncertain. The CDR3 runs to 14 residues. Germline CDR1 and CDR2: SGHDT and YYEEEE. V was shortened by 2 bases and J by 9 bases, with 15 bases between the two germline ends. The CDR3 DNA follows: TGTGCCAGCAGCTTCTGGGTTGCCTTGGGTGAGCAGTTCTTC. The encoded protein is CASSFWVALGEQFF.

The rearrangement links TRBV11-2 to TRBJ2-7; D is unclear. Germline V lookup: CDR1 SGHAT, CDR2 FQNNGV. CDR3 length equals 11 residues. CDR3 sequence (DNA): TGTGCTGAGAGGTGGGGCTACGAGCAGTACTTC. This gives the protein CAERWGYEQYF.

This CDR3 reads CASSLMGATNTGELFF. DNA of the CDR3: TGTGCCAGCAGCTTAATGGGGGCTACGAACACCGGGGAGCTGTTTTTT. The chain combines TRBV7-6 with TRBJ2-2, with D possibly being TRBD1 (6 bases). Germline CDR1 and CDR2: SGHVS and FNYEAQ. V lost 2 bases and J 0 bases, leaving 10 bases between the germline ends. CDR3 length: 16 residues. Combining the CDR3 with reference TRBV7-6 and TRBJ2-2 gives the whole variable domain GAGVSQSPRYKVTKRGQDVALRCDPISGHVSLYWYRQALGQGPEFLTYFNYEAQQDKSGLPNDRFSAERPEGSISTLTIQRTEQRDSAMYRCASSLMGATNTGELFFGEGSRLTVL.